Listed below are T cell receptor beta chains from one sample, sequenced in a study of PD-1 blockade in classical Hodgkin lymphoma. TCRdb's table, derived via immunoSEQ multiplex PCR, lists solely in-frame clones and lacks some. In the table there are tens of thousands of clones, more than 90% of which are singletons. Sequencing used peripheral blood mononuclear cells (PBMCs), obtained before the fourth cycle of nivolumab. These receptor sequences come from a human donor with classical Hodgkin lymphoma. Both conserved end residues are part of each CDR3. D genes are given only for firm matches. Expanded clones get a size class; other rows say once, few or many, or leave the size out.

size	V	D	J	DNA	CDR3
NA	TRBV27	NA	TRBJ1-1	TGTGCCAGCAGTTTATTGGAGGTCGGTGCTGAAGCTTTCTTT	CASSLLEVGAEAFF
NA	TRBV4-1	NA	TRBJ1-5	TGCGCCAGCAGCCAAGACGAGGCAGAATATCAGCCCCAGCATTTT	CASSQDEAEYQPQHF
NA	TRBV5-1	NA	TRBJ2-1	TGCGCCAGCAGCTTGGGGCAGAGCTCCTACAATGAGCAGTTCTTC	CASSLGQSSYNEQFF
NA	TRBV6-5	NA	TRBJ2-7	TGTGCCAGCAGTTACAACGAGGCCTACGAGCAGTACTTC	CASSYNEAYEQYF
once	TRBV30	TRBD1	TRBJ1-2	TGTGCCTGGACCATGACAGGGGGCGGCTACACCTTC	CAWTMTGGGYTF
NA	TRBV19	NA	TRBJ1-4	TGTGCCAGTAGTTGGGGTGCAGAGGAAAAACTGTTTTTT	CASSWGAEEKLFF
NA	TRBV7-3	NA	TRBJ2-2	TGTGCCAGCTCCCGTGGGACCGGGGAGCTGTTTTTT	CASSRGTGELFF
NA	TRBV4-1	NA	TRBJ2-3	TGCGCCAGCAGCCAGGGGGGGGCCACAGATACGCAGTATTTT	CASSQGGATDTQYF
few	TRBV5-4	TRBD1	TRBJ2-2	TGTGCCAGCAGGTCGGGACAGGAGAACACCGGGGAGCTGTTTTTT	CASRSGQENTGELFF
NA	TRBV28	NA	TRBJ1-3	TGTGCCAGCAGTCTGCGGGGTTCTGGAAACACCATATATTTT	CASSLRGSGNTIYF
few	TRBV28	TRBD1	TRBJ1-6	TGTGCCAGCAGAAAACAGGGGGCTTCCTATAATTCACCCCTCCACTTT	CASRKQGASYNSPLHF
NA	TRBV5-4	NA	TRBJ2-7	TGTGCCAGCAGCTTTTATGGGGGCTCCTACGAGCAGTACTTC	CASSFYGGSYEQYF
NA	TRBV4-1	TRBD1	TRBJ2-7	TGCGCCAGCAGCGCGAACAGGGGAACCTACGAGCAGTACTTC	CASSANRGTYEQYF
once	TRBV7-2	NA	TRBJ2-2	TGTGCCAGCAGCTCTAGGATAACAGCTGCCGGGGAGCTGTTTTTT	CASSSRITAAGELFF
once	TRBV7-9	NA	TRBJ2-5	TGTGCCAGCAGCACGACAGACTTGGAGACCCAGTACTTC	CASSTTDLETQYF
NA	TRBV4-1	NA	TRBJ1-1	TGCGCCAGCAGCCTACAGGGCTCTGTTACTGAAGCTTTCTTT	CASSLQGSVTEAFF
NA	TRBV4-2	TRBD1	TRBJ1-6	TGTGCCAGCAGCCAAACCTCCTGGGACAGGGGGACAAATTCACCCCTCCACTTT	CASSQTSWDRGTNSPLHF
NA	TRBV1	NA	TRBJ2-4	TGCACCAGCAGCCCCCCTCCCGGGACACGGGACGGGGACAAAAACATTCAGTACTTC	CTSSPPPGTRDGDKNIQYF
once	TRBV7-9	NA	TRBJ1-1	TGTGCCAGCAGCTCGAACATGGGCGCGAACACTGAAGCTTTCTTT	CASSSNMGANTEAFF